The entry that follows covers one T cell receptor (beta chain) sequence. Its antigen remains unidentified. This CDR3 is 15 amino acids long. Germline V gives CDR1 MGHDK, CDR2 SYGVNS. The V and J ends lost 7 bases and 3 bases, in that order; junction bases with no gene match: 8. Noted time point: persistent/refractory GD, antithyroid drugs over 5 years with positive TRAb. RNA isolated from PBMCs was used to make the TCR library. Both iRepertoire HTBI primers and Arm-PCR of CDR3 regions were used to build the TCR beta libraries. One entry per CDR3 protein results from TCRdb running MiXCR on the multiplex PCR reads. The sample comprises hundreds of thousands of distinct CDR3 sequences, around a fifth of which are singletons, and 13% rests with the top ten. These data are taken from a study of regulatory T cells in long-lasting Graves disease. Points from the study as a whole: Thyroid tissue was not studied; only peripheral blood was.

The V call is TRBV25-1, the J call TRBJ2-3, with 9 bases matching TRBD2. Sequencing was performed on peripheral blood mononuclear cells (PBMCs), taken when the disease was refractory, from a patient treated with antithyroid drugs. This TCR was sampled from a female donor with Graves disease. CDR3 sequence reads: CASTPSSGVTDTQYF. Written as DNA, the CDR3 is TGTGCCAGCACCCCCTCTAGCGGGGTGACAGATACGCAGTATTTT.